A selection of T cell receptor beta chains follows, all from one sample in a study of siplizumab effects on memory and regulatory T cells. Assay used: immunoSEQ multiplex PCR; TCRdb lists only in-frame clones, some missing. The table includes approximately 100,000 clones, 92% detected once. Material: Tregs sorted from blood. All receptors derive from a human donor in good health. CDR3s leave out the opening cysteine and the closing phenylalanine or tryptophan. Each record gives: J gene, D gene, V gene, CDR3 protein. The D gene is left open where the match is weak.

TRBJ2-2 TRBD2 TRBV4-1 ASSQRAGGSWTGELF
TRBJ2-1 NA TRBV7-3 ASSLRVGTNYNEQF
TRBJ2-5 TRBD2 TRBV5-4 ASSLVGLAGFNAETQY
TRBJ1-4 NA TRBV27 ASRQVFSRSEKLF
TRBJ2-7 TRBD1 TRBV5-1 ASSVGQGAYEQY
TRBJ2-3 TRBD2 TRBV19 ASSARLASTDTQY
TRBJ1-2 TRBD1 TRBV9 ASSVAPRGVGYT
TRBJ2-4 NA TRBV5-1 ASSLFPENIQY
TRBJ1-1 NA TRBV4-1 ASSQEDRINTEAF
TRBJ2-7 NA TRBV7-2 ASSLRDTYEQY
TRBJ2-1 TRBD2 TRBV29-1 SVEDWRGLAGGRGTYNEQF
TRBJ1-5 NA TRBV15 ATSRDSGAYQPQH
TRBJ2-7 NA TRBV28 ASRLLGGVTYEQY
TRBJ2-7 TRBD2 TRBV27 ASERGREIGEQY